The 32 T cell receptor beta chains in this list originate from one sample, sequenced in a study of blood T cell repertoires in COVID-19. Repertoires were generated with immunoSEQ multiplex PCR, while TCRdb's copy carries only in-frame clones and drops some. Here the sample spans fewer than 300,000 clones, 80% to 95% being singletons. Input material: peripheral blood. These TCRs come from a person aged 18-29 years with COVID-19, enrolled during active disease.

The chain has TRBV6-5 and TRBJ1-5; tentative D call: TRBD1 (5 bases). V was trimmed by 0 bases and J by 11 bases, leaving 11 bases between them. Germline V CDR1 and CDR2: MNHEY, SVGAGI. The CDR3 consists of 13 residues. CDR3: CASSYSEGRAQHF. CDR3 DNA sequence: TGTGCCAGCAGTTACTCGGAGGGGAGGGCCCAGCATTTT.

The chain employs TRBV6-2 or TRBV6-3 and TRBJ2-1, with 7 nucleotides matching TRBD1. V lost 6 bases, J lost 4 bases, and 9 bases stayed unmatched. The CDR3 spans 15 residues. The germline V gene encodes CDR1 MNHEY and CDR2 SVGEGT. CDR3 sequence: CASSNRGDHYNEQFF. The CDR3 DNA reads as TGTGCCAGCAGCAACAGGGGAGACCATTACAATGAGCAGTTCTTC.

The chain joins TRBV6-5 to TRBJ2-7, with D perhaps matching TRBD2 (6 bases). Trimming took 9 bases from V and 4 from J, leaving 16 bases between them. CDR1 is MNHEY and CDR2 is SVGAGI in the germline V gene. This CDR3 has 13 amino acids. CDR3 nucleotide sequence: TGTGCCAGTGGCCGGGACTTGTCTTACGAGCAGTACTTC. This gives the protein CASGRDLSYEQYF.

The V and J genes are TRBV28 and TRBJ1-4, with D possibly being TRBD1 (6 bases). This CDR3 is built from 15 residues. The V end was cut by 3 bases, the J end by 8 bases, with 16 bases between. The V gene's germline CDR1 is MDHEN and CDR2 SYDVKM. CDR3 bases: TGTGCCAGCAGTTTTTCGGGGGGCGACGCCGAAAAACTGTTTTTT. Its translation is CASSFSGGDAEKLFF.

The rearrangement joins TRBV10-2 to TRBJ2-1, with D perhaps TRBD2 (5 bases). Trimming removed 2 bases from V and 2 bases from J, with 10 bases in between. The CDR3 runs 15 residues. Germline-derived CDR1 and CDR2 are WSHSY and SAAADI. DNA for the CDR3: TGCGCCAGCAGTGAGGTCGGAGGCCCCTACAATGAGCAGTTCTTC. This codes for CASSEVGGPYNEQFF.

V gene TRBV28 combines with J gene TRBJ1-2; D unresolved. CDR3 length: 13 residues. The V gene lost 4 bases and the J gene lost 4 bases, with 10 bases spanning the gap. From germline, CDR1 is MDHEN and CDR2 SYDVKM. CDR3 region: CASSSLGVYGYTF. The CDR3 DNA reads TGTGCCAGCAGTTCCTTGGGAGTCTATGGCTACACCTTC.

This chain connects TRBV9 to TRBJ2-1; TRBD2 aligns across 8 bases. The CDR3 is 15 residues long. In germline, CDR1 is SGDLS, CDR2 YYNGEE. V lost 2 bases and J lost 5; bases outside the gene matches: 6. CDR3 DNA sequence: TGTGCCAGCAGCGTGGATAGCGGGACAAACAATGAGCAGTTCTTC. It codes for CASSVDSGTNNEQFF.

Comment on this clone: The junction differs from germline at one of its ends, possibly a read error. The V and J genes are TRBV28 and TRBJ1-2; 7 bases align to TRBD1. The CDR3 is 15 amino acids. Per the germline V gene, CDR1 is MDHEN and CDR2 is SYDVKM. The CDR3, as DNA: TGTGCCAGCAGTCGTATGACAGGGCCTAAGTATGGCTACACCTTC. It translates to CASSRMTGPKYGYTF.

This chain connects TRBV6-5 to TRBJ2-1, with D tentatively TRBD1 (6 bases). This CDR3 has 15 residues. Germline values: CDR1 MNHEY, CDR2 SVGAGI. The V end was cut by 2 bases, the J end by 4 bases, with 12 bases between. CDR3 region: CASSYRGTKYNEQFF. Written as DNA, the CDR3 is TGTGCCAGCAGTTACAGGGGGACGAAATACAATGAGCAGTTCTTC.

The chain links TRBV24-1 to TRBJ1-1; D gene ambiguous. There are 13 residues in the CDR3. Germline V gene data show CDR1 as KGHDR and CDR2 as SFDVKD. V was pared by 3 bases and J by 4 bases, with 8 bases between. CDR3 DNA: TGTGCCACCAGTGATGTGGGAGGCACTGAAGCTTTCTTT. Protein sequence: CATSDVGGTEAFF.

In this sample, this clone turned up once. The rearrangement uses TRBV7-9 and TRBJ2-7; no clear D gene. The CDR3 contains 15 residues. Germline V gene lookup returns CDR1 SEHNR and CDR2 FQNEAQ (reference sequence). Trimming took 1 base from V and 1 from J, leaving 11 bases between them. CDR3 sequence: CASSLGQIPSYEQYF. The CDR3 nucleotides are TGTGCCAGCAGCTTAGGTCAGATCCCTTCCTACGAGCAGTACTTC.

The chain's CDR3 is CASSSYDFSGVNTGELFF. The CDR3, as DNA: TGCGCCAGCAGCTCCTATGACTTTAGCGGGGTGAACACCGGGGAGCTGTTTTTT. The chain links TRBV5-1 to TRBJ2-2; TRBD2 agrees at 8 bases. Germline-derived CDR1 and CDR2 are SGHRS and YFSETQ. With 3 bases clipped from V and 1 base from J, the junction kept 11 bases outside the gene matches. The CDR3 totals 18 residues.

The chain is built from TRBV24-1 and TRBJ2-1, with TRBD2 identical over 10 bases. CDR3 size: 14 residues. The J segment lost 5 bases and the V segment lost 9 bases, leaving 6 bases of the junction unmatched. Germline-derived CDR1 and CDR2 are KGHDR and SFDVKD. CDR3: CATRGLADNNEQFF. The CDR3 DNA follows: TGTGCCACCCGAGGACTAGCGGACAACAATGAGCAGTTCTTC.

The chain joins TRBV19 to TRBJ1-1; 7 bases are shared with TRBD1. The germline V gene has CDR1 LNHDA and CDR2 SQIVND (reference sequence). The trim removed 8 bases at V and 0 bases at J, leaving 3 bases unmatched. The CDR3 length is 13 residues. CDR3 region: CASGQVLNTEAFF. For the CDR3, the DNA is TGTGCCAGTGGACAGGTTTTGAACACTGAAGCTTTCTTT.

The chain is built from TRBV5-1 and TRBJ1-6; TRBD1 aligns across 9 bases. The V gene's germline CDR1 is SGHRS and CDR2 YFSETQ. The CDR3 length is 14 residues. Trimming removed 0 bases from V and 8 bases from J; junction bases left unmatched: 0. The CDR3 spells CASSLDRGHSPLHF. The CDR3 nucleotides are TGCGCCAGCAGCTTGGACAGGGGGCATTCACCCCTCCACTTT.

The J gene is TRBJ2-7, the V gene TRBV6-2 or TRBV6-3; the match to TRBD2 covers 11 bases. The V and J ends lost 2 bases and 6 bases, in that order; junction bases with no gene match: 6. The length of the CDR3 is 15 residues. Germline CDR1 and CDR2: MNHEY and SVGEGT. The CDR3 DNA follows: TGTGCCAGCAGTTACACGACTAGCGGGATCGGCGAGCAGTACTTC. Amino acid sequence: CASSYTTSGIGEQYF.

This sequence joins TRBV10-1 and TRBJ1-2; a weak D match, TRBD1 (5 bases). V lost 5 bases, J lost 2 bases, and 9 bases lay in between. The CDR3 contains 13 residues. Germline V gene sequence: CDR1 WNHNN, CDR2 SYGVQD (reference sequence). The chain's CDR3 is CASSPQENYGYTF. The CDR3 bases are TGCGCCAGCAGTCCACAGGAAAACTATGGCTACACCTTC.

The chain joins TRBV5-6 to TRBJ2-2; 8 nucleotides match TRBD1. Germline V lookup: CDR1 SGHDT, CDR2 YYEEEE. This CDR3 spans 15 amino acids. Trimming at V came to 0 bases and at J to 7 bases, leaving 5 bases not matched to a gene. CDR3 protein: CASSLGQGTSGELFF. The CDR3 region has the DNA TGTGCCAGCAGCTTGGGACAGGGGACGAGCGGGGAGCTGTTTTTT.

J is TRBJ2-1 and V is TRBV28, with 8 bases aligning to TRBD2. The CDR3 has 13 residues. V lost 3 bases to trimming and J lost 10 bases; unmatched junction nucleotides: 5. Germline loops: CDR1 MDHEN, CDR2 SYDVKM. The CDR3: CASSLAERGEQFF. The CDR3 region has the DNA TGTGCCAGCAGTTTGGCGGAGCGGGGGGAGCAGTTCTTC. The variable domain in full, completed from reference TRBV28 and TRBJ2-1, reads DVKVTQSSRYLVKRTGEKVFLECVQDMDHENMFWYRQDPGLGLRLIYFSYDVKMKEKGDIPEGYSVSREKKERFSLILESASTNQTSMYLCASSLAERGEQFFGPGTRLTVL.

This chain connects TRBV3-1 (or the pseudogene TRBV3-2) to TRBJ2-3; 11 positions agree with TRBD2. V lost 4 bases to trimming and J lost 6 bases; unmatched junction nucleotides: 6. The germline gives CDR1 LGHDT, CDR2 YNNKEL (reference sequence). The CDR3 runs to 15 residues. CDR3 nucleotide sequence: TGTGCCAGCAGCCCAACTAGCGGGAGTTATGATACGCAGTATTTT. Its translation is CASSPTSGSYDTQYF.

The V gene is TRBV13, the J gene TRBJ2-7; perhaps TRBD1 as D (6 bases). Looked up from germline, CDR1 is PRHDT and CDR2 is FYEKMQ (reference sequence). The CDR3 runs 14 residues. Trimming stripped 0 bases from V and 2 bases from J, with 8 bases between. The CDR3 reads CASSLGQGAYEQYF. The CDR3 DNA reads TGTGCCAGCAGCTTAGGACAGGGAGCCTACGAGCAGTACTTC.

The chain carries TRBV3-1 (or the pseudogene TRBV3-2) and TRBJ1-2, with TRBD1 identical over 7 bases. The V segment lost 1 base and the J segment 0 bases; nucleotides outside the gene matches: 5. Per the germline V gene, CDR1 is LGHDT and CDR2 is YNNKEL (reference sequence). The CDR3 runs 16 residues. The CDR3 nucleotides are TGTGCCAGCAGCCAAGTCCAGGGGGTAGCTAACTATGGCTACACCTTC. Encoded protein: CASSQVQGVANYGYTF.

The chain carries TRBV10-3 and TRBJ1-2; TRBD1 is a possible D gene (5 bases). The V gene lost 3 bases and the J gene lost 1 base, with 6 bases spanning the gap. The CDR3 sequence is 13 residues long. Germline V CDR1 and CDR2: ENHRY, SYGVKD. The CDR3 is CAISDQGNYGYTF. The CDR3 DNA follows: TGTGCCATCAGTGACCAGGGTAACTATGGCTACACCTTC.

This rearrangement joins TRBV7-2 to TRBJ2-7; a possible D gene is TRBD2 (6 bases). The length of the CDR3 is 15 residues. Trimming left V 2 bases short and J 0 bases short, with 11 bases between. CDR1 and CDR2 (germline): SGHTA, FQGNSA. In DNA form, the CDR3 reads TGTGCCAGCAGCTTACGACTAGTCAGCTCCTACGAGCAGTACTTC. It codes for CASSLRLVSSYEQYF.

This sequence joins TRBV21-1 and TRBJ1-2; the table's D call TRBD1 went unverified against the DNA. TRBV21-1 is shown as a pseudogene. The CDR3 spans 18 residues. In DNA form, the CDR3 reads TGTGCCAGCAGCAAAGTTGACCTTTTACAGGGCCATGGTCGTGGCTACACCTTC. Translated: CASSKVDLLQGHGRGYTF.

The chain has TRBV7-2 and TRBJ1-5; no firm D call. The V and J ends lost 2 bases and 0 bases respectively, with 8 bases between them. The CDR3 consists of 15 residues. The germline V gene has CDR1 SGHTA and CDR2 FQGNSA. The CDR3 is CASSLSAVSNQPQHF. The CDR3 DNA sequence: TGTGCCAGCAGCTTAAGTGCGGTTAGCAATCAGCCCCAGCATTTT.

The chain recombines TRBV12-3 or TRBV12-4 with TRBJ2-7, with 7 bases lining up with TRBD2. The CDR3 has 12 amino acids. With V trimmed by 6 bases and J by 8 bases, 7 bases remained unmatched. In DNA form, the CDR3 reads TGTGCCAGCAGCCCCTGGGAGGGTAAGCAGTACTTC. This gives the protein CASSPWEGKQYF.

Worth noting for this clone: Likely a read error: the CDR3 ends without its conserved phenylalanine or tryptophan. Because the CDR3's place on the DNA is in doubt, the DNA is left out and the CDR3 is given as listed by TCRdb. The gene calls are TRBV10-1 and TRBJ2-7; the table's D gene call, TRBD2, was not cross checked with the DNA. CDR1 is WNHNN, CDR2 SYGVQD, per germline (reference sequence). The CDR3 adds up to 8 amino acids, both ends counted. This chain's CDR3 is CASLSCSA.

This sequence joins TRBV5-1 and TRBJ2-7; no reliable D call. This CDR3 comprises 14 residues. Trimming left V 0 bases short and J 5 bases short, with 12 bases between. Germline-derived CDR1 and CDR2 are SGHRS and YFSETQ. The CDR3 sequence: CASSLGHGIDEQYF. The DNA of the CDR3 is TGCGCCAGCAGCTTGGGACACGGAATCGACGAGCAGTACTTC. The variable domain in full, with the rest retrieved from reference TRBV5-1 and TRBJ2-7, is KAGVTQTPRYLIKTRGQQVTLSCSPISGHRSVSWYQQTPGQGLQFLFEYFSETQRNKGNFPGRFSGRQFSNSRSEMNVSTLELGDSALYLCASSLGHGIDEQYFGPGTRLTVT.

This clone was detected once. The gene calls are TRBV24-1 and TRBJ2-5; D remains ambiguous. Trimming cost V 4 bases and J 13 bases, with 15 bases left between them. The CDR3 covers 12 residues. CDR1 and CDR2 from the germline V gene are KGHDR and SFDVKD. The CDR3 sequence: CATSDPAGPWYF. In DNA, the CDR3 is TGTGCCACCAGTGACCCTGCAGGTCCCTGGTACTTC.

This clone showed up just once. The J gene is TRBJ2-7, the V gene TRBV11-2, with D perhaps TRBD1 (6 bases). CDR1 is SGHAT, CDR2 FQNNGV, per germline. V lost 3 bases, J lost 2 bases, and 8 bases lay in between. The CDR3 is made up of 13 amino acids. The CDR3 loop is CASSFNRAYEQYF. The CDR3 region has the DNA TGTGCCAGCAGCTTCAACAGGGCCTACGAGCAGTACTTC. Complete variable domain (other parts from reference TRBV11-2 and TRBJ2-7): EAGVAQSPRYKIIEKRQSVAFWCNPISGHATLYWYQQILGQGPKLLIQFQNNGVVDDSQLPKDRFSAERLKGVDSTLKIQPAKLEDSAVYLCASSFNRAYEQYFGPGTRLTVT.

CDR3 region: CAGSSGTGNTGELFF. The CDR3 region has the DNA TGTGCCGGGAGCTCTGGGACTGGTAACACCGGGGAGCTGTTTTTT. V usage is TRBV2 and J usage is TRBJ2-2; D may be TRBD2 (6 bases). Trimming stripped 11 bases from V and 2 bases from J, with 18 bases between. The CDR3 totals 15 residues. Germline CDR1 SNHLY, CDR2 FYNNEI.